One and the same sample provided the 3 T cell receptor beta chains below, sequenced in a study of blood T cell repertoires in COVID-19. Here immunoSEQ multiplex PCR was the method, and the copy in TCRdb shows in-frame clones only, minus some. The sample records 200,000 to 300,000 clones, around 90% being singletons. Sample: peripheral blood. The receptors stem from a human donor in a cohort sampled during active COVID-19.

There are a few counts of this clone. The chain's CDR3 is CASSIWTSGNNEQFF. The CDR3 coding sequence is TGTGCCAGTAGTATTTGGACTAGCGGTAACAATGAGCAGTTCTTC. This chain links TRBV19 with TRBJ2-1, with TRBD2 identical over 10 bases. Germline V lookup: CDR1 LNHDA, CDR2 SQIVND (reference sequence). After removal of 3 bases from V and 5 bases from J, the junction contained 4 bases not matched to a gene. This CDR3 is built from 15 residues.

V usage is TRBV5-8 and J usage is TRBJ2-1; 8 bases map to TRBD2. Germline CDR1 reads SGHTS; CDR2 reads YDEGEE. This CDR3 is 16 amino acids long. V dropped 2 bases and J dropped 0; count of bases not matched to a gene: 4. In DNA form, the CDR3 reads TGTGCCAGCAGCTTCGGACTAGCCAACTCCTACAATGAGCAGTTCTTC. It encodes CASSFGLANSYNEQFF.

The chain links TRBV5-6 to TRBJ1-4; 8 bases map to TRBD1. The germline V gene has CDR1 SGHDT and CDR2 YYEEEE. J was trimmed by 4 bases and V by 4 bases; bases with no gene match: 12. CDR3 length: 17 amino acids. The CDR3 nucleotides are TGTGCCAGCAGCGCCGGGACAGGCCGGGGGAATAATGAAAAACTGTTTTTT. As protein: CASSAGTGRGNNEKLFF.